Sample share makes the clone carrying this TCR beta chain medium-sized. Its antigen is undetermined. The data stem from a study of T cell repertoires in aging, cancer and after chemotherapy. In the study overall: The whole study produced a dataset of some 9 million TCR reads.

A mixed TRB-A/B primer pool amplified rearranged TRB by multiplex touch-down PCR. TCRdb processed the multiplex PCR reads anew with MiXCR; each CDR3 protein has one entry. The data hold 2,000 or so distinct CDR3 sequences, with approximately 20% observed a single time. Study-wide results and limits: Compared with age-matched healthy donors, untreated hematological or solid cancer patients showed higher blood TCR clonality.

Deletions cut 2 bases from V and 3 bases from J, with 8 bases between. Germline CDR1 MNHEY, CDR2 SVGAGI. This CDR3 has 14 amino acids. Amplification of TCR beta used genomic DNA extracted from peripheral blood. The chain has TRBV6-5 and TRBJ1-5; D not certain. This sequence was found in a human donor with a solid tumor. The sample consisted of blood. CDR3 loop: CASSYEGFNQPQHF. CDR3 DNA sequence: TGTGCCAGCAGTTACGAGGGATTCAATCAGCCCCAGCATTTT.